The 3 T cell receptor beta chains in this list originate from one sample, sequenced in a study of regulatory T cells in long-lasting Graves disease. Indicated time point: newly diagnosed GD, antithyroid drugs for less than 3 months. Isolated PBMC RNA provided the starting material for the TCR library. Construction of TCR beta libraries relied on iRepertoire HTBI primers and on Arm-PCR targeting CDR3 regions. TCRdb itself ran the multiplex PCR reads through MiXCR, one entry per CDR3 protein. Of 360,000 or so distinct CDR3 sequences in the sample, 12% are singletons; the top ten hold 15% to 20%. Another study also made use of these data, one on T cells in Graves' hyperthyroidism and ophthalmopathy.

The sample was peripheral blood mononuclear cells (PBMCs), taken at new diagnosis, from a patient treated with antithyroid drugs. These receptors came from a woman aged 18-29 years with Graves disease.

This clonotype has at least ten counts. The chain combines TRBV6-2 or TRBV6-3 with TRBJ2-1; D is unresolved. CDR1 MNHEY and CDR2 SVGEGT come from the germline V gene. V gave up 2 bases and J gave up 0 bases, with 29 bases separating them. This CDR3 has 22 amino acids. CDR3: CASSYPTPLVEVSTSSYNEQFF. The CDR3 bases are TGTGCCAGCAGTTACCCCACCCCGTTAGTAGAAGTGTCAACGAGCTCCTACAATGAGCAGTTCTTC.

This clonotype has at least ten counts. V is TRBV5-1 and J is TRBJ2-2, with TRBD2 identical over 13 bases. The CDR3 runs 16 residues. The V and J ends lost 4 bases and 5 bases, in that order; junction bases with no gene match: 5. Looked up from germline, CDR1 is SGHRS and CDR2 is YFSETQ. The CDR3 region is CASSRTSGRKTGELFF. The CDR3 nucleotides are TGCGCCAGCAGCAGGACTAGCGGGAGAAAGACCGGGGAGCTGTTTTTT.

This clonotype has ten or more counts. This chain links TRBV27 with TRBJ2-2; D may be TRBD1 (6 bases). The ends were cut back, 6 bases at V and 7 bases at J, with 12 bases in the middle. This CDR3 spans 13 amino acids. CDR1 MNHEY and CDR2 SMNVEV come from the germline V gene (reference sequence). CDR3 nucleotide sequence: TGTGCCAGCAGGATCACAGGGAGCGGGGAGCTGTTTTTT. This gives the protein CASRITGSGELFF.